Following are 9 T cell receptor beta chains from one sample sequenced in a study of cytomegalovirus exposure and HLA in healthy donors. The PCR was carried out with 60 Vbeta primers and 13 Jbeta primers. The method was immunoSEQ multiplex PCR; TCRdb's version includes in-frame clones alone and lacks a portion of them. The data contain around 80,000 clones, 75% to 80% of them seen just once; the ten biggest clones take up 6%. Sequenced sample: PBMCs. These receptors were taken from a female donor in good health and CMV-seronegative.

This sequence joins TRBV4-1 and TRBJ2-6; tentatively, D is TRBD2 (5 bases). The CDR3 extends over 16 amino acids. Between the trimmed V and J ends, which lost 1 base and 2 bases, there was a span of 9 bases. From germline, CDR1 is MGHRA and CDR2 YSYEKL. The DNA of the CDR3 is TGCGCCAGCAGCCAAGCGAGGGAGACTGGGGCCAACGTCCTGACTTTC. Its translation is CASSQARETGANVLTF.

The chain combines TRBV11-1 with TRBJ2-5; 12 nucleotides match TRBD2. The better agreement between TRBJ2-7 and the DNA end casts doubt on the J call. The CDR3 covers 15 residues. Germline V gene lookup returns CDR1 SGHAT and CDR2 FQDESV (reference sequence). CDR3 nucleotides: TGTGCCAGCAGCTGGACTAGCGGGACCTCCTACGAGCAGTACTTC. Amino acids: CASSWTSGTSYEQYF.

J is TRBJ2-2 and V is TRBV9; no firm D call. The CDR3 covers 15 residues. CDR1 is SGDLS and CDR2 is YYNGEE in the germline V gene. V gave up 2 bases and J gave up 6 bases, with 14 bases separating them. The CDR3 sequence is CASSVSSQVPGELFF. The DNA of the CDR3 is TGTGCCAGCAGCGTCTCTTCTCAGGTCCCCGGGGAGCTGTTTTTT. Looking up the rest from reference TRBV9 and TRBJ2-2 gives the full variable domain: DSGVTQTPKHLITATGQRVTLRCSPRSGDLSVYWYQQSLDQGLQFLIQYYNGEERAKGNILERFSAQQFPDLHSELNLSSLELGDSALYFCASSVSSQVPGELFFGEGSRLTVL.

The V call is TRBV4-2, the J call TRBJ2-3, with D maybe TRBD1 (5 bases). This CDR3 spans 16 amino acids. Germline assignment: CDR1 LGHNA and CDR2 YNFKEQ. V was cut by 1 base and J by 1 base, with 12 bases left in between. CDR3 nucleotide sequence: TGTGCCAGCAGCCAAGGTCCAGGGCCAGGCACAGATACGCAGTATTTT. It is translated as CASSQGPGPGTDTQYF.

The rearrangement uses TRBV5-5 and TRBJ2-7; D is unclear. The CDR3 spans 14 residues. CDR1 SGHKS and CDR2 YYEKEE come from the germline V gene (reference sequence). With 0 bases removed from V and 0 bases from J, the gap between germline ends came to 7 bases. The CDR3 coding sequence is TGTGCCAGCAGCTTGGGCCAGATCTCCTACGAGCAGTACTTC. Its translation: CASSLGQISYEQYF.

The CDR3 spells CATSRARANEKLFF. CDR3 nucleotide sequence: TGTGCCACCAGCAGAGCCCGGGCTAATGAAAAACTGTTTTTT. The genes are TRBV15 and TRBJ1-4; D ambiguous. V lost 1 base, J lost 3 bases, and 6 bases lay in between. The germline V gene encodes CDR1 LNHNV and CDR2 YYDKDF (reference sequence). The CDR3 consists of 14 residues.

V is TRBV5-1 and J is TRBJ2-5, with 9 positions matching TRBD1. Germline V gives CDR1 SGHRS, CDR2 YFSETQ. J lost 5 bases, V lost 4 bases, and 6 bases had no gene match. The CDR3 contains 14 residues. This CDR3 reads CASSAETGGETQYF. The CDR3 nucleotides read TGCGCCAGCAGCGCAGAGACAGGGGGGGAGACCCAGTACTTC.

V is TRBV2 and J is TRBJ2-1, with 8 bases that match TRBD1. Germline V gene sequence: CDR1 SNHLY, CDR2 FYNNEI. V trimming: 6 bases; J trimming: 8 bases; junction bases outside the gene matches: 6. The CDR3 consists of 13 residues. CDR3 protein: CASSGQGLHEQFF. CDR3 sequence (DNA): TGTGCCAGCAGCGGACAGGGCTTGCATGAGCAGTTCTTC.

The chain carries TRBV7-3 and TRBJ2-1; TRBD2 matches 9 bases. Germline trimming cut 3 bases from V and 4 bases from J; bases unmatched to any gene: 4. This CDR3 contains 15 residues. In germline, CDR1 is SGHTA, CDR2 FQGTGA. CDR3 coding DNA: TGTGCCAGCAGCTTTCTAGCGGGGAGTTACAATGAGCAGTTCTTC. Its translation: CASSFLAGSYNEQFF.